This is a list of T cell receptor beta chains from one sample in a study of blood T cell repertoires in COVID-19. TCRdb's copy holds only in-frame clones and misses some; the assay was immunoSEQ multiplex PCR. Of around 220,000 clones detected, approximately 90% appear once; the ten largest clones hold about 4.1%. The sample taken for sequencing was peripheral blood. Source of these receptors: a middle-aged man with acute or convalescent COVID-19. Each CDR3 is given with its conserved first and last residue. Fields, in order: V gene, clone size, D gene, J gene, CDR3 DNA, CDR3 protein. D genes are given only for firm matches. The listing skips clone size in some rows; elsewhere it reads once, few, many or a size class.

>TRBV20-1|once|-|TRBJ1-2
TGCAGTGCTCGGGGTTTGGAGAGCTACACCTTC
CSARGLESYTF
>TRBV10-2|-|TRBD1|TRBJ1-2
TGCGCCAGCAGTGAAGGGACAGGGATCTATGGCTACACCTTC
CASSEGTGIYGYTF
>TRBV19|-|-|TRBJ1-5
TGTGCCAGTAGTACAGGGAATGGTCAGCCCCAGCATTTT
CASSTGNGQPQHF
>TRBV2|-|TRBD1|TRBJ1-5
TGTGCCAGCGGCAGGGGGGATAGCAATCAGCCCCAGCATTTT
CASGRGDSNQPQHF
>TRBV14|-|-|TRBJ1-1
TGTGCCAGCAGCCAAGATTTTGGCAGGGTGAACACTGAAGCTTTCTTT
CASSQDFGRVNTEAFF
>TRBV6-5|-|-|TRBJ1-2
TGTGCCAGCAGTTCGGCCGGGTCCCCTAACTATGGCTACACCTTC
CASSSAGSPNYGYTF
>TRBV4-1|-|-|TRBJ2-7
TGCGCCAGCACCCATCAGGAGGGGAGGGGGGAGCAGTACTTC
CASTHQEGRGEQYF
>TRBV28|-|-|TRBJ1-1
TGTGCCAGCAGGTCAACAGCCTTGAACACTGAAGCTTTCTTT
CASRSTALNTEAFF
>TRBV2|-|-|TRBJ1-1
TGTGCCAGCAGGGAAACAGGAACCATGAACACTGAAGCTTTCTTT
CASRETGTMNTEAFF
>TRBV29-1|few|TRBD1|TRBJ1-2
TGCAGCGTTGAGACAGGGGTCTATGGCTACACCTTC
CSVETGVYGYTF
>TRBV27|-|-|TRBJ1-5
TGTGCCAGCAGTACCCAAGGGGATCAGCCCCAGCATTTT
CASSTQGDQPQHF
>TRBV4-1|-|-|TRBJ1-6
TGCGCCAGCAGCCAAGAACTGGGCAGCCTTCGAGTCCACTTT
CASSQELGSLRVHF
>TRBV29-1|-|-|TRBJ1-3
TGCAGCGTGACAGGTACCGGAAACACCATATATTTT
CSVTGTGNTIYF
>TRBV6-5|-|-|TRBJ1-6
TGTGCCAGCAGCAGACAGGAAAATTCACCCCTCCACTTT
CASSRQENSPLHF
>TRBV10-2|few|TRBD1|TRBJ1-5
TGCGCCAGCAGTAGGGGGCGTCAGGAGCAGCCCCAGCATTTT
CASSRGRQEQPQHF
>TRBV5-1|once|-|TRBJ2-2
TGCGCCAGCAGCTTCACGAGCCGGGGCAGGGGGAACACCGGGGAGCTGTTTTTT
CASSFTSRGRGNTGELFF
>TRBV5-1|once|-|TRBJ1-4
TGCGCCAGCAGCTTGGGAGTGGCGGGGAATGAAAAACTGTTTTTT
CASSLGVAGNEKLFF
>TRBV2|once|TRBD1|TRBJ1-5
TGTGCCAGCAGTGAAAGGACAGGTAGCAATCAGCCCCAGCATTTT
CASSERTGSNQPQHF
>TRBV7-9|-|TRBD1|TRBJ2-7
TGTGCCAGCAGCCCCCGGGACAGTTCCTACGAGCAGTACTTC
CASSPRDSSYEQYF
>TRBV5-1|-|-|TRBJ2-1
TGCGCCAGCAGCGAAGGGGCGTCCTACAATGAGCAGTTCTTC
CASSEGASYNEQFF
>TRBV5-1|-|-|TRBJ1-3
TGCGCCAGCAGGGACAGCTTCTCTGGAAACACCATATATTTT
CASRDSFSGNTIYF
>TRBV10-3|-|-|TRBJ1-2
TGTGCCATCAGTGAGTTCGGGGTAGGTGGCTACACCTTC
CAISEFGVGGYTF
>TRBV7-2|-|-|TRBJ1-1
TGTGCCAGCAGACCCGGGGCAGGGGTAAACACTGAAGCTTTCTTT
CASRPGAGVNTEAFF
>TRBV7-2|-|-|TRBJ1-1
TGTGCCAGCAGCTACCACCAACAGGGACAAGCTGAAGCTTTCTTT
CASSYHQQGQAEAFF
>TRBV6-5|-|-|TRBJ1-4
TGTGCCAGCAGCCTCGCCGCAGCGGGAGGTGAAAAACTGTTTTTT
CASSLAAAGGEKLFF
>TRBV5-4|-|-|TRBJ2-3
TGTGCCAGCAGCTTGGCGTCCCGGGATACGCAGTATTTT
CASSLASRDTQYF
>TRBV6-5|-|-|TRBJ1-2
TGTGCCAGCACGACAGAGAACTATGGCTACACCTTC
CASTTENYGYTF
>TRBV5-1|-|TRBD2|TRBJ2-1
TGCGCCAGCAGCTCCCTAGCGGGGGGGCGAAATGAGCAGTTCTTC
CASSSLAGGRNEQFF
>TRBV7-6|-|-|TRBJ1-3
TGTGCCAGCAGCCCCTCCTACTCTGGAAACACCATATATTTT
CASSPSYSGNTIYF
>TRBV7-3|-|-|TRBJ1-2
TGTGCCAGCAGCACATCACAGGGCTATGGCTACACCTTC
CASSTSQGYGYTF
>TRBV9|-|-|TRBJ1-5
TGTGCCAGCAGCGTATCCGGCTCGGGGCAGCCCCAGCATTTT
CASSVSGSGQPQHF
>TRBV7-9|-|-|TRBJ1-4
TGTGCCAGCAGCTTCCGGACTGGACCAACTAATGAAAAACTGTTTTTT
CASSFRTGPTNEKLFF